The 10 T cell receptor beta chains listed next were all sequenced from one sample in a study of blood T cell repertoires in COVID-19. Some clones are missing from TCRdb's copy, which holds only in-frame ones; the method was immunoSEQ multiplex PCR. Among approximately 300,000 clones listed, roughly 90% were seen once. The source material was PBMCs or T cells enriched from blood (not recorded which). Source of these receptors: a woman aged 25 to 39 who had recovered from COVID-19.

This clone was counted a few times. The V and J genes are TRBV10-3 and TRBJ1-6; D not resolved. Germline-derived CDR1 and CDR2 are ENHRY and SYGVKD. The V and J ends lost 4 bases and 7 bases respectively, with 17 bases between them. The CDR3 extends over 16 amino acids. CDR3 amino acids: CAISGPDDMKNSPLHF. The CDR3 DNA reads as TGTGCCATCAGTGGGCCCGATGACATGAAAAATTCACCCCTCCACTTT.

The rearrangement joins TRBV19 to TRBJ1-2; the D gene is possibly TRBD1 (5 bases). The CDR3 consists of 16 residues. V dropped 1 base and J dropped 7 bases, with 19 bases sitting between them. From germline, CDR1 is LNHDA and CDR2 SQIVND (reference sequence). CDR3 nucleotides: TGTGCCAGTAGTATAGCGGTCCAGGGCCCAAACGGTGGCTACACCTTC. This gives the protein CASSIAVQGPNGGYTF.

The chain recombines TRBV12-3 or TRBV12-4 with TRBJ2-1; possible D gene TRBD1, 5 bases. The CDR3 runs 13 residues. The V end was cut by 7 bases, the J end by 4 bases, with 11 bases between. CDR3 sequence (DNA): TGTGCCAGCACCTTCGACAGTTACAATGAGCAGTTCTTC. Translated: CASTFDSYNEQFF.

This clone was seen more than once but under ten times. The chain combines TRBV19 with TRBJ2-7; weak D call: TRBD1 (5 bases). V was pared by 3 bases and J by 5 bases, with 20 bases between. Germline-derived CDR1 and CDR2 are LNHDA and SQIVND (reference sequence). CDR3 length: 16 amino acids. The CDR3 reads CASSIPGQGSPDEQYF. CDR3 nucleotide sequence: TGTGCCAGTAGTATCCCCGGTCAGGGTTCACCCGACGAGCAGTACTTC.

The chain's CDR3 is CASSPPGHDEKLFF. In DNA, the CDR3 is TGTGCCAGCTCACCCCCGGGACACGATGAAAAACTGTTTTTT. The rearrangement uses TRBV18 and TRBJ1-4; TRBD1 might be the D (6 bases). V lost 3 bases to trimming and J lost 6 bases, with 11 bases between them. CDR3 size: 14 residues. The germline V gene has CDR1 KGHSH and CDR2 LQKENI. The full variable domain, with the rest looked up from reference TRBV18 and TRBJ1-4, is NAGVMQNPRHLVRRRGQEARLRCSPMKGHSHVYWYRQLPEEGLKFMVYLQKENIIDESGMPKERFSAEFPKEGPSILRIQQVVRGDSAAYFCASSPPGHDEKLFFGSGTQLSVL.

The genes are TRBV4-1 and TRBJ1-4; D might be TRBD1 (6 bases). Germline lookup yields CDR1 MGHRA and CDR2 YSYEKL. V was shortened by 2 bases and J by 8 bases, with 15 bases between the two germline ends. The CDR3 has 15 residues. The CDR3 DNA sequence: TGCGCCAGCAGCCAAAGCCCGGGGGGCTGGGAAAAACTGTTTTTT. The encoded protein is CASSQSPGGWEKLFF.

This chain joins TRBV7-9 and TRBJ1-2; 11 positions match TRBD1. The V and J ends lost 4 bases and 8 bases, in that order; junction bases with no gene match: 3. Germline-derived CDR1 and CDR2 are SEHNR and FQNEAQ (reference sequence). The CDR3 has 13 amino acids. In DNA form, the CDR3 reads TGTGCCAGCAGCTCAGGGACAGGGGGAGGCTACACCTTC. Translating it yields CASSSGTGGGYTF. The full variable domain, with the rest looked up from reference TRBV7-9 and TRBJ1-2, is DTGVSQNPRHKITKRGQNVTFRCDPISEHNRLYWYRQTLGQGPEFLTYFQNEAQLEKSRLLSDRFSAERPKGSFSTLEIQRTEQGDSAMYLCASSSGTGGGYTFGSGTRLTVV.

The CDR3, as DNA: TGTGCCAGCAGCACCCAGGGACAGGGAAGAGATGGCTACACCTTC. Protein sequence: CASSTQGQGRDGYTF. This chain links TRBV7-9 with TRBJ1-2; 9 nucleotides line up with TRBD1. J lost 6 bases, V lost 5 bases, and 10 bases had no gene match. The CDR3 consists of 15 residues. Germline CDR1 is SEHNR and CDR2 is FQNEAQ (reference sequence).

The chain has TRBV6-2 or TRBV6-3 and TRBJ1-2; D remains ambiguous. CDR1 is MNHEY and CDR2 is SVGEGT in the germline V gene. V was cut by 2 bases and J by 6 bases, with 16 bases left in between. The CDR3 extends over 15 amino acids. The DNA of the CDR3 is TGTGCCAGCAGTTACCCTCGAGGAGAGGGCCATGGCTACACCTTC. Translation gives CASSYPRGEGHGYTF.

Points on this clone: This sample includes further DNA sequences coding for the same CDR3. The chain couples TRBV3-1 (or the pseudogene TRBV3-2) to TRBJ1-3; D not resolved. There are 14 residues in the CDR3. V lost 1 base and J lost 3, with 7 bases in between. Germline lookup yields CDR1 LGHDT and CDR2 YNNKEL (reference sequence). The CDR3 region is CASSQGAGGNTIYF. The CDR3 nucleotides read TGTGCCAGCAGCCAAGGAGCAGGTGGAAACACCATATATTTT.